The clone carrying this T cell receptor (beta chain) was recorded a few times. Its antigen is unknown. This specimen belongs to a study of T-cell reconstitution after alpha-beta-depleted transplantation in children. General study findings and limits: Several patients had high TCRbeta diversity at day 60; it came from surviving recipient T cells and thymic progenitors. T-cell counts and diversity at one year post-transplant came mainly from newly produced T cells. Where alpha-beta T cells came from about two months after transplant was reportedly several hundred expanded graft clones.

Trimming removed 7 bases from V and 5 bases from J, with 11 bases in between. The CDR3 extends over 12 amino acids. Unique molecular identifiers were used to barcode this TCRbeta library. TCRdb called the PCR reads again in MiXCR, with one record for every CDR3 protein. The sample yields under 300,000 distinct CDR3 sequences, 11% seen once. The chain links TRBV12-3 or TRBV12-4 to TRBJ1-2, with D hard to call. The source was peripheral blood, collected 180 days after TCRalphabeta/CD19-depleted stem cell transplant. The clonotype comes from a male patient between 2 and 15 years old who had a stem cell transplant for chronic granulomatous disease, so the T cells may come from the graft donor. Here the CDR3 DNA reads TGTGCCAGCACTTTGGGTCCGTATGGCTACACCTTC. It specifies CASTLGPYGYTF.